This entry describes one T cell receptor (beta chain). CDR1 is SGHTS and CDR2 is YDEGEE in the germline V gene. V dropped 4 bases and J dropped 0 bases, with 14 bases sitting between them. The CDR3 length is 16 residues. The sample is drawn from a study of cytomegalovirus exposure and HLA in healthy donors. The study ran its PCR with 60 Vbeta and 13 Jbeta primers. Generated by immunoSEQ multiplex PCR, the TCRdb table keeps only in-frame clones and is missing some. The sample has about 160,000 clones; around four fifths are singletons. V is TRBV5-8 and J is TRBJ1-5, with D possibly TRBD1 on 6 matching bases. The source is a woman aged 18 to 35 in good health and CMV-seronegative. Sequenced material: PBMCs. The CDR3 DNA follows: TGTGCCAGCAGCATGGACAGACGATATAGCAATCAGCCCCAGCATTTT. Translated: CASSMDRRYSNQPQHF.